This paragraph reports one TCR beta chain. How the authors handled the data: Reference gene primer amplification gave nucleated cell count estimates. Libraries were prepared by immunoSEQ multiplex PCR; TCRdb keeps only in-frame clonotypes and omits some of them. V and J calls and clone size follow that table, whereas D and trimming were derived from the DNA. There are tens of thousands of clones in the sample; 70% to 90% occur only once, and about a tenth lies in the top ten. The data belong to a study of blood T cell repertoires in COVID-19. Looking at the study overall: Samples representing acute and convalescent COVID-19 were sourced from the United States, Italy and Spain. From T cells, B-cell-depleted T cells, or PBMCs came the material, which was cDNA or gDNA.

CDR3 size: 15 residues. V was pared by 8 bases and J by 3 bases, with 17 bases between. Germline V CDR1 and CDR2: SNHLY, FYNNEI. The sequencing sample was made of peripheral blood. This clonotype originated in a human donor in a cohort sampled during active COVID-19. V and J are TRBV2 and TRBJ1-5; the D gene is possibly TRBD1 (6 bases). The CDR3 DNA is TGTGCCAGCTCCGAACAGGGAAGTGACAATCAGCCCCAGCATTTT. This sequence encodes CASSEQGSDNQPQHF.